The clone carrying this TCR beta chain came up a few times. Its cognate antigen is unknown. Germline CDR1 reads LGHDT; CDR2 reads YNNKEL (reference sequence). V lost 3 bases and J 4 bases, leaving 6 bases between the germline ends. This CDR3 has 12 amino acids. With molecular barcodes, quantitative 5'-RACE was used to make the TCR beta libraries. Each CDR3 protein gets one entry after TCRdb re-called the 5' RACE reads with MiXCR. The table has 670,000 or so distinct CDR3 sequences, roughly 19% seen once; the top ten hold under 20%. The sample belongs to a study of CD8 T cells in ankylosing spondylitis. Broader study findings: Ankylosing spondylitis blood seemed to carry a telltale TCR beta motif made of under ten highly homologous variants.

The TCR comes from a male donor with ankylosing spondylitis. The chain carries TRBV3-1 and TRBJ2-5; no firm D call. The source material was blood, either unsorted or a sorted T cell fraction (not recorded which). This chain's CDR3 is CASSQGPETQYF. The DNA for the CDR3 is TGTGCCAGCAGCCAGGGTCCAGAGACCCAGTACTTC.